This entry describes one T cell receptor (beta chain). Its matching antigen is unknown. The source of the sample is a study of T cell responses to AZD1222 COVID-19 vaccine. Repertoires were generated with immunoSEQ multiplex PCR, while TCRdb's copy carries only in-frame clones and drops some. The sample lists approximately 180,000 clones; about nine tenths were seen once. The germline CDR1 and CDR2 sequences are SGHKS and YYEKEE (reference sequence). Trimming took 3 bases from V and 4 from J, leaving 8 bases between them. CDR3 length equals 13 residues. Overall study results and limits: Donor demographics were predominantly white British with a female majority; clonal diversity may be underestimated. Repertoires were sampled only after the peak T cell response. Spike-specific TCR breadth and depth were elevated following two AZD1222 doses.

The origin of this receptor is an adult in good health. The J gene is TRBJ2-1, the V gene TRBV5-5; D is undetermined. Sequences were derived from peripheral blood, sampled on day 0 of AZD1222 vaccination. DNA for the CDR3: TGTGCCAGCAGCTCCTGGTCTTACAATGAGCAGTTCTTC. Protein: CASSSWSYNEQFF.